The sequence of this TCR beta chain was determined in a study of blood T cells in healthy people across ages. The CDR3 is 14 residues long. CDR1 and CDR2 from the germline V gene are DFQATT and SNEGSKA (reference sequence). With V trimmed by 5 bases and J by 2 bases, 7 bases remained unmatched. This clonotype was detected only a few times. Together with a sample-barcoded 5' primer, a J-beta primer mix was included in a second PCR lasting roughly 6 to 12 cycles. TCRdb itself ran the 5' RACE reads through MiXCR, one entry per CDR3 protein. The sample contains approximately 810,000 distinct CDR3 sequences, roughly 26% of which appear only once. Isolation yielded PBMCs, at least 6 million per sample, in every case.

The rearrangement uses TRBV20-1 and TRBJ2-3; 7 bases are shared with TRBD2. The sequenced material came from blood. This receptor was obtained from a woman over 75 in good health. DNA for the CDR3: TGCAGTGCTTGGGAGGGGTATACCACAGATACGCAGTATTTT. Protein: CSAWEGYTTDTQYF.